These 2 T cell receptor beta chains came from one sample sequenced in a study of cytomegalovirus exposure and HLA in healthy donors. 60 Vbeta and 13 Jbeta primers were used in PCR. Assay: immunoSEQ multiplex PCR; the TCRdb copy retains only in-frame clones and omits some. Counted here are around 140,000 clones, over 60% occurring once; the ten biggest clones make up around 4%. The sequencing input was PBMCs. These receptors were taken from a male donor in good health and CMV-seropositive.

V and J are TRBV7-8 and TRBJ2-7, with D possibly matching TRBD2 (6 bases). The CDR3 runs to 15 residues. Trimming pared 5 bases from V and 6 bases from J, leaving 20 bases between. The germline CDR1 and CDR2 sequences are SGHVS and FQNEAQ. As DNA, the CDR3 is TGTGCCAGCAGCCCCCTTGGGGGGTTAGGAGGCGAGCAGTACTTC. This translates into CASSPLGGLGGEQYF. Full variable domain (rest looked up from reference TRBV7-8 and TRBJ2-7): GAGVSQSPRYKVAKRGQDVALRCDPISGHVSLFWYQQALGQGPEFLTYFQNEAQLDKSGLPSDRFFAERPEGSVSTLKIQRTQQEDSAVYLCASSPLGGLGGEQYFGPGTRLTVT.

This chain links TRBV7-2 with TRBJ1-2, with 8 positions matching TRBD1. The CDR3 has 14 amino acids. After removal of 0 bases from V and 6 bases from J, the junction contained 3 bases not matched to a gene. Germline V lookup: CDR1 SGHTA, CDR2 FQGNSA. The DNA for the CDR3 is TGTGCCAGCAGCTTAGCGGGGACAGGACATGGCTACACCTTC. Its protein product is CASSLAGTGHGYTF.